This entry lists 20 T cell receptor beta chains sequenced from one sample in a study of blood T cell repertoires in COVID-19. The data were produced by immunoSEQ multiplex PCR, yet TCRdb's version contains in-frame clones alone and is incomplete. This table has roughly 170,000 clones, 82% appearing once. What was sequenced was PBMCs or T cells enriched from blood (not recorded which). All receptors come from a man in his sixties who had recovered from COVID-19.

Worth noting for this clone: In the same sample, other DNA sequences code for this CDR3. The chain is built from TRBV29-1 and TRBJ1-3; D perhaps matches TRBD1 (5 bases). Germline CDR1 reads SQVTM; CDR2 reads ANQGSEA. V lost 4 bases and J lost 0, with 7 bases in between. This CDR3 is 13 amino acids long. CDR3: CSVGQSSGNTIYF. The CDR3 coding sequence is TGCAGCGTTGGACAGAGCTCTGGAAACACCATATATTTT.

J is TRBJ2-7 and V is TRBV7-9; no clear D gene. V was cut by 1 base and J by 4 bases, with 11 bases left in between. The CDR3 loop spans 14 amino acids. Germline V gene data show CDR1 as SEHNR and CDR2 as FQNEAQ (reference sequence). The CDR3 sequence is CASSLGLPRYEQYF. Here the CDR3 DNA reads TGTGCCAGCAGCTTAGGGCTCCCTCGTTACGAGCAGTACTTC.

In nucleotides, the CDR3 is TGTGCCATCAGTGAGCTAGCGGGAGGAGAGACCCAGTACTTC. It encodes CAISELAGGETQYF. This rearrangement joins TRBV10-3 to TRBJ2-5; 11 nucleotides agree with TRBD2. The V and J ends lost 2 bases and 4 bases, in that order; junction bases with no gene match: 0. Germline V gives CDR1 ENHRY, CDR2 SYGVKD. CDR3 length: 14 amino acids.

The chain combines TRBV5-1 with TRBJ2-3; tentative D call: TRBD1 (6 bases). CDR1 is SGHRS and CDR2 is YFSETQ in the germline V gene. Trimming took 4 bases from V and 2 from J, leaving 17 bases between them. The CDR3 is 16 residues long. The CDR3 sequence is CASSVLQGRATDTQYF. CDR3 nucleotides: TGCGCCAGCAGCGTACTACAGGGTCGGGCCACAGATACGCAGTATTTT.

The CDR3 sequence: CASSEFTWVESLMAKNIQYF. The DNA of the CDR3 is TGTGCCAGCAGTGAATTTACGTGGGTTGAGTCACTAATGGCCAAAAACATTCAGTACTTC. The chain joins TRBV2 to TRBJ2-4, with unresolved D. CDR1 is SNHLY, CDR2 FYNNEI, per germline. The germline V and J ends were trimmed by 2 bases and 1 base, with 24 bases remaining between them. CDR3 size: 20 residues.

Written as DNA, the CDR3 is TGCAGCGTTGAGGACAGGGAAGGTCAGCCCCAGCATTTT. It codes for CSVEDREGQPQHF. The V and J genes are TRBV29-1 and TRBJ1-5; TRBD1 aligns across 8 bases. The CDR3 contains 13 residues. Germline CDR1 and CDR2: SQVTM and ANQGSEA. The V gene end was trimmed by 3 bases and the J gene end by 6 bases; junction bases not matched to a gene: 4.

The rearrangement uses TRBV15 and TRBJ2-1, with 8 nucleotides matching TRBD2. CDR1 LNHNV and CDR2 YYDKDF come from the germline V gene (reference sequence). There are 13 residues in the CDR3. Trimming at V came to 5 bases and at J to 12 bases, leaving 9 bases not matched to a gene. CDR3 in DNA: TGTGCCACCAGCGACTTAGCGGGGATGCCGCAGTTCTTC. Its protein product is CATSDLAGMPQFF.

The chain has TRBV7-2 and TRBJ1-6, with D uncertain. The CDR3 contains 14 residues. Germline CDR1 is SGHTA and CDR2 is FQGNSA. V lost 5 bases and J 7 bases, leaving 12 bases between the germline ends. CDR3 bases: TGTGCCAGCAGCCCCCAAGGAGCGAATTCACCCCTCCACTTT. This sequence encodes CASSPQGANSPLHF.

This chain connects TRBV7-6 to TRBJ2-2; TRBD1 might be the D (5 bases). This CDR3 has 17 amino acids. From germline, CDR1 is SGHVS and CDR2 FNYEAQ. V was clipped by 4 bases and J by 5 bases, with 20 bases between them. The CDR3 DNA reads TGTGCCAGCAGCTCAAATACGGTACAAAGGGGTACCGGGGAGCTGTTTTTT. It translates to CASSSNTVQRGTGELFF.

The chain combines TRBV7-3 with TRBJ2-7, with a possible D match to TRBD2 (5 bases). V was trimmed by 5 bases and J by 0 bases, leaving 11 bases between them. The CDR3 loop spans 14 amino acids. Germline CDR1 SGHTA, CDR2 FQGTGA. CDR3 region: CASSKGLSSYEQYF. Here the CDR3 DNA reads TGTGCCAGCAGCAAAGGACTGAGCTCCTACGAGCAGTACTTC.

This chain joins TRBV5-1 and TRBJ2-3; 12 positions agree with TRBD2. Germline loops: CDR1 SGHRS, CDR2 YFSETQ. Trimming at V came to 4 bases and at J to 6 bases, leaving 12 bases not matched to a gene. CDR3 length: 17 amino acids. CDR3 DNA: TGCGCCAGCAGCGTGCCATTACTAGCGGGGGGCAGGGATACGCAGTATTTT. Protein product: CASSVPLLAGGRDTQYF.

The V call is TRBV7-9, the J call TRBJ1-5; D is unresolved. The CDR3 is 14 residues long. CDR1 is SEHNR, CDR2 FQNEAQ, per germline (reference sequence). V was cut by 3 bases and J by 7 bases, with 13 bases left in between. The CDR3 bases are TGTGCCAGCAGCTTGGAAGGACCTAGCCAGCCCCAGCATTTT. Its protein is CASSLEGPSQPQHF.

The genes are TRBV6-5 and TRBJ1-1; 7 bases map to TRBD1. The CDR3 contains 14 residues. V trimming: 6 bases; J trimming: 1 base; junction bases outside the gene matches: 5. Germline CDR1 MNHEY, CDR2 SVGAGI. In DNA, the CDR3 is TGTGCCAGCAGCCGAGGACAGGCGAACACTGAAGCTTTCTTT. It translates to CASSRGQANTEAFF.

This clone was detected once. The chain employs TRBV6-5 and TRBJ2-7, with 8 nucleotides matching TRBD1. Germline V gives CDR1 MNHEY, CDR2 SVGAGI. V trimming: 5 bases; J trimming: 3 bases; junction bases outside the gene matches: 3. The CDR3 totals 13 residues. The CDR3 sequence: CASSLGQGYEQYF. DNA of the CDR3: TGTGCCAGCAGTCTCGGACAGGGCTACGAGCAGTACTTC.

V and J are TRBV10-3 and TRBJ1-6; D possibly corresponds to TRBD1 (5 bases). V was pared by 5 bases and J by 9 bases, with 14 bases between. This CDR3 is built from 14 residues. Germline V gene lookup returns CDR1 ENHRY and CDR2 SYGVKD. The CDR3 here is CAISPAGEGSPLHF. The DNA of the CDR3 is TGTGCCATCAGTCCGGCGGGGGAAGGTTCACCCCTCCACTTT.

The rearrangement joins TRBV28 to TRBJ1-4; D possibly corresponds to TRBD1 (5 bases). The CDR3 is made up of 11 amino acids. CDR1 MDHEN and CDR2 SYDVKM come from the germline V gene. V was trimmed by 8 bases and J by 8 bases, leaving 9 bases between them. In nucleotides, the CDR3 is TGTGCCAGCCGGGACTTCGAAAAACTGTTTTTT. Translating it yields CASRDFEKLFF.

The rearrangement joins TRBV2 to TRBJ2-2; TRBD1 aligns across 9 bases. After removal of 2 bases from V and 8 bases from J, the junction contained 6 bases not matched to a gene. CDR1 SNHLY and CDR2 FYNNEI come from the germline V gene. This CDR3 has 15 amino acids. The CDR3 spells CASSERTGAPGELFF. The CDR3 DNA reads TGTGCCAGCAGTGAACGGACAGGGGCCCCGGGGGAGCTGTTTTTT.

CDR3 region: CASSQDRLQETQYF. The DNA of the CDR3 is TGTGCCAGCAGCCAGGACAGACTCCAAGAGACCCAGTACTTC. This rearrangement joins TRBV27 to TRBJ2-5, with D possibly matching TRBD1 (6 bases). Germline loops: CDR1 MNHEY, CDR2 SMNVEV (reference sequence). The V gene lost 6 bases and the J gene lost 1 base, with 12 bases spanning the gap. The CDR3 is 14 residues long.

CDR3 protein: CASSLFPTLGTGNTGELFF. Here the CDR3 DNA reads TGCGCCAGCAGCTTGTTCCCCACGTTGGGGACAGGGAACACCGGGGAGCTGTTTTTT. V and J are TRBV5-1 and TRBJ2-2; 8 bases fit TRBD1. CDR3 length equals 19 residues. From germline, CDR1 is SGHRS and CDR2 YFSETQ. V shed 1 base and J 1 base; nucleotides not matched to a gene: 12.

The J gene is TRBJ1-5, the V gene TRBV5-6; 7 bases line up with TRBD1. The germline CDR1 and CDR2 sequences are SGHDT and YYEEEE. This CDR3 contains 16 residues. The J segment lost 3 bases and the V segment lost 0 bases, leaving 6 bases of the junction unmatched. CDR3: CASSLGPGQNNQPQHF. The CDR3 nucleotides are TGTGCCAGCAGCTTGGGGCCGGGACAGAACAATCAGCCCCAGCATTTT.